Presented here are 21 T cell receptor beta chains from one specimen sequenced in a study of control samples from healthy donors and cancer patients. TCRdb's table, derived via immunoSEQ multiplex PCR, lists solely in-frame clones and lacks some. The data contain about 160,000 clones, 96% of them singletons. Source material: blood. The receptors were sampled from a woman in her 30s in good health.

This clone was detected once. This chain links TRBV10-3 with TRBJ1-1; 7 bases map to TRBD1. Germline loops: CDR1 ENHRY, CDR2 SYGVKD. The length of the CDR3 is 13 residues. Germline trimming cut 4 bases from V and 4 bases from J; bases unmatched to any gene: 3. The CDR3 sequence is CAISGQGGTEAFF. The CDR3 DNA follows: TGTGCCATCAGTGGACAGGGAGGCACTGAAGCTTTCTTT.

Concerning this clone: Other DNA sequences within the sample encode an identical CDR3. V usage is TRBV28 and J usage is TRBJ2-7; no clear D gene. V was pared by 3 bases and J by 0 bases, with 3 bases between. CDR3 length equals 12 residues. Germline V lookup: CDR1 MDHEN, CDR2 SYDVKM. The CDR3 sequence: CASSLGSYEQYF. DNA for the CDR3: TGTGCCAGCAGTTTGGGCTCCTACGAGCAGTACTTC.

V gene TRBV14 combines with J gene TRBJ2-5, with TRBD1 matching over 8 bases. V gave up 4 bases and J gave up 6 bases; unmatched junction bases: 13. The CDR3 is 16 residues long. Per the germline V gene, CDR1 is SGHDN and CDR2 is FVKESK. The CDR3 DNA reads as TGTGCCAGCAGCCTTCAGGGGGCTTACTTCAAGAAGACCCAGTACTTC. It yields the protein CASSLQGAYFKKTQYF.

V usage is TRBV6-6 and J usage is TRBJ1-1; D is perhaps TRBD1 (5 bases). V lost 2 bases, J lost 1 base, and 5 bases lay in between. CDR1 is MNHNY, CDR2 SVGAGI, per germline (reference sequence). The CDR3 runs to 13 residues. The CDR3: CASSYDRNTEAFF. CDR3 sequence (DNA): TGTGCCAGCAGTTACGACAGGAACACTGAAGCTTTCTTT.

This clone was detected only a few times. The chain couples TRBV11-2 to TRBJ2-5; the match to TRBD2 covers 9 bases. V lost 0 bases and J lost 2; bases outside the gene matches: 4. This CDR3 contains 16 residues. From germline, CDR1 is SGHAT and CDR2 FQNNGV. The CDR3 DNA reads TGTGCCAGCAGCTTAGATCTAGCGGGGATACAAGAGACCCAGTACTTC. Its protein product is CASSLDLAGIQETQYF.

The rearrangement joins TRBV24-1 to TRBJ2-2; D perhaps matches TRBD1 (6 bases). In germline, CDR1 is KGHDR, CDR2 SFDVKD. The CDR3 spans 15 residues. The V end lost 9 bases, the J end lost 1 base, and 14 bases lay between the germline ends. This CDR3 is CATSRTERNTGELFF. CDR3 sequence (DNA): TGTGCCACCTCGAGGACAGAGAGGAACACCGGGGAGCTGTTTTTT.

The V and J genes are TRBV19 and TRBJ1-1; 8 bases map to TRBD1. Germline V gives CDR1 LNHDA, CDR2 SQIVND (reference sequence). J was trimmed by 6 bases and V by 5 bases; bases with no gene match: 8. The CDR3 consists of 14 residues. CDR3 DNA sequence: TGTGCCAGTAGTGGAGACAGGGGACGAGCTGAAGCTTTCTTT. This translates into CASSGDRGRAEAFF.

This clone was observed once. This CDR3 reads CASSPTGVREKLFF. CDR3 DNA: TGTGCCAGCAGCCCGACAGGGGTTCGGGAAAAACTGTTTTTT. V and J are TRBV3-1 (or the pseudogene TRBV3-2) and TRBJ1-4, with 8 bases that match TRBD1. Germline V lookup: CDR1 LGHDT, CDR2 YNNKEL (reference sequence). The trim removed 4 bases at V and 8 bases at J, leaving 6 bases unmatched. This CDR3 is 14 amino acids long.

This chain joins TRBV6-5 and TRBJ1-2; 8 bases are shared with TRBD1. The germline CDR1 and CDR2 sequences are MNHEY and SVGAGI. Trimming took 5 bases from V and 5 from J; bases not matched to a gene: 10. The CDR3 covers 15 residues. CDR3 coding DNA: TGTGCCAGCAGTAGGGATAGGACAGGGAAATATGGCTACACCTTC. Translation gives CASSRDRTGKYGYTF.

The V call is TRBV6-5, the J call TRBJ2-3; D might be TRBD2 (6 bases). Trimming removed 8 bases at V and 0 bases at J, with 12 bases between. The CDR3 has 14 amino acids. From germline, CDR1 is MNHEY and CDR2 SVGAGI. The CDR3 protein is CASAMGGSTDTQYF. CDR3 nucleotide sequence: TGTGCCAGCGCCATGGGGGGTAGCACAGATACGCAGTATTTT.

The chain links TRBV23-1 to TRBJ2-7; TRBD1 is a possible D gene (6 bases). TRBV23-1 is an ORF; its function is uncertain. The CDR3 contains 15 residues. Trimming stripped 4 bases from V and 3 bases from J, with 16 bases between. The DNA of the CDR3 is TGCGCCAGCAGTCCTACCCGGTGGACAGTCTACGAGCAGTACTTC. Its translation is CASSPTRWTVYEQYF.

The V and J genes are TRBV10-3 and TRBJ2-1; D is unresolved. Germline values: CDR1 ENHRY, CDR2 SYGVKD. Trimming pared 6 bases from V and 6 bases from J, leaving 6 bases between. The CDR3 length is 11 residues. As DNA, the CDR3 is TGTGCCATCAGCCCAGGCAATGAGCAGTTCTTC. It translates to CAISPGNEQFF.

J is TRBJ2-3 and V is TRBV6-5; TRBD1 matches at 9 bases. Germline trimming cut 5 bases from V and 7 bases from J; bases unmatched to any gene: 7. CDR1 is MNHEY and CDR2 is SVGAGI in the germline V gene. CDR3 length: 14 amino acids. CDR3 coding DNA: TGTGCCAGCAGTCGGGACAGGGTTATTAATACGCAGTATTTT. Translated, it gives CASSRDRVINTQYF.

The genes are TRBV7-9 and TRBJ1-6; D ambiguous. Trimming cost V 3 bases and J 6 bases, with 6 bases left between them. The length of the CDR3 is 13 residues. The germline gives CDR1 SEHNR, CDR2 FQNEAQ (reference sequence). The CDR3 coding sequence is TGTGCCAGCAGCTTTCCCTCTAATTCACCCCTCCACTTT. Amino acid sequence: CASSFPSNSPLHF. Using reference TRBV7-9 and TRBJ1-6 for the parts outside the CDR3, the full variable domain is DTGVSQNPRHKITKRGQNVTFRCDPISEHNRLYWYRQTLGQGPEFLTYFQNEAQLEKSRLLSDRFSAERPKGSFSTLEIQRTEQGDSAMYLCASSFPSNSPLHFGNGTRLTVT.

V and J are TRBV19 and TRBJ1-1, with 8 bases aligning to TRBD1. The V segment lost 4 bases and the J segment 5 bases; nucleotides outside the gene matches: 6. The germline CDR1 and CDR2 sequences are LNHDA and SQIVND (reference sequence). This CDR3 has 14 residues. CDR3 loop: CASSTQGARTEAFF. The CDR3 nucleotides are TGTGCCAGTAGTACCCAGGGGGCGCGGACTGAAGCTTTCTTT.

V gene TRBV19 combines with J gene TRBJ1-4; the match to TRBD1 covers 8 bases. J lost 3 bases, V lost 6 bases, and 9 bases had no gene match. The CDR3 totals 16 residues. Germline-derived CDR1 and CDR2 are LNHDA and SQIVND (reference sequence). CDR3 loop: CASSPSPTGANEKLFF. The CDR3 bases are TGTGCCAGTAGCCCTAGTCCGACAGGGGCTAATGAAAAACTGTTTTTT.

The chain employs TRBV5-1 and TRBJ2-5, with 11 bases aligning to TRBD2. V was clipped by 4 bases and J by 4 bases; unmatched bases: 9. There are 16 residues in the CDR3. The germline V gene has CDR1 SGHRS and CDR2 YFSETQ. CDR3 amino acids: CASSIVAGGLAETQYF. CDR3 sequence (DNA): TGCGCCAGCAGCATCGTAGCGGGGGGGCTGGCAGAGACCCAGTACTTC.

This chain joins TRBV4-2 and TRBJ2-3; perhaps TRBD2 as D (6 bases). The germline V gene has CDR1 LGHNA and CDR2 YNFKEQ. Deletions cut 0 bases from V and 4 bases from J, with 17 bases between. The CDR3 consists of 17 residues. CDR3 sequence: CASSQEARGASADTQYF. The CDR3, as DNA: TGTGCCAGCAGCCAAGAGGCGCGGGGAGCTAGTGCAGATACGCAGTATTTT.

Only one count was recorded for this clone. The genes are TRBV29-1 and TRBJ1-2; D not resolved. Germline loops: CDR1 SQVTM, CDR2 ANQGSEA. Between the trimmed V and J ends, which lost 2 bases and 1 base, there was a span of 8 bases. The CDR3 has 13 residues. The CDR3: CSVEHRLNYGYTF. The CDR3 DNA reads as TGCAGCGTTGAACACCGACTTAACTATGGCTACACCTTC.

This chain links TRBV7-3 with TRBJ1-1; 9 bases map to TRBD1. J was trimmed by 5 bases and V by 5 bases; bases with no gene match: 6. The CDR3 extends over 14 amino acids. Germline V CDR1 and CDR2: SGHTA, FQGTGA. CDR3 sequence reads: CASSPDRGLTEAFF. For the CDR3, the DNA is TGTGCCAGCAGCCCGGACAGGGGTTTGACTGAAGCTTTCTTT.

The rearrangement joins TRBV6-6 to TRBJ1-4; no reliable D call. Trimming left V 6 bases short and J 5 bases short, with 10 bases between. The CDR3 has 13 amino acids. Germline V gives CDR1 MNHNY, CDR2 SVGAGI (reference sequence). In nucleotides, the CDR3 is TGTGCCAGCAGCCTGCGTCTAAATGAAAAACTGTTTTTT. Its translation is CASSLRLNEKLFF.